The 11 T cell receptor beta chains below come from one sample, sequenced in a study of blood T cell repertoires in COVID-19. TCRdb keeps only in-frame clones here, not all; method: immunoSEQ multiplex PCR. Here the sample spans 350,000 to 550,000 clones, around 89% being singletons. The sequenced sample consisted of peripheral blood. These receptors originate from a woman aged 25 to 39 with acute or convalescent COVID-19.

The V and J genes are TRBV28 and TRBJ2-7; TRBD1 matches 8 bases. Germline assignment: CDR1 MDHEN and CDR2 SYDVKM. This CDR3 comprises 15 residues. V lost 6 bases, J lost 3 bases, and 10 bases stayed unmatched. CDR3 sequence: CASSSVDRASYEQYF. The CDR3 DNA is TGTGCCAGCAGCTCAGTGGACAGGGCCAGCTACGAGCAGTACTTC.

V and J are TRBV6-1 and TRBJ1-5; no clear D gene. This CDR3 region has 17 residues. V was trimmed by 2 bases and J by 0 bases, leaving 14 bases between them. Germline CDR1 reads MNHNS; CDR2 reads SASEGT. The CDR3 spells CASSEQRRMNSNQPQHF. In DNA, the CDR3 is TGTGCCAGCAGTGAACAGCGACGGATGAATAGCAATCAGCCCCAGCATTTT.

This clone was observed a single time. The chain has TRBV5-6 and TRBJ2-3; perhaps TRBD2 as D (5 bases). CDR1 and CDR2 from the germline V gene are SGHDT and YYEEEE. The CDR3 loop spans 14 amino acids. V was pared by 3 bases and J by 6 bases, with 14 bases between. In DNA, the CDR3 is TGTGCCAGCAGCTCCGGACTTGCTCGGGATACGCAGTATTTT. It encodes CASSSGLARDTQYF.

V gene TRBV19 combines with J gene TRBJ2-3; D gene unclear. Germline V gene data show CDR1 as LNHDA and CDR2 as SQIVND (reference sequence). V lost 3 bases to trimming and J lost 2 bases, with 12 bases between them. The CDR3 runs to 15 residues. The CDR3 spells CASSIHIRNTDTQYF. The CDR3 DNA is TGTGCCAGTAGTATTCATATCAGAAACACAGATACGCAGTATTTT.

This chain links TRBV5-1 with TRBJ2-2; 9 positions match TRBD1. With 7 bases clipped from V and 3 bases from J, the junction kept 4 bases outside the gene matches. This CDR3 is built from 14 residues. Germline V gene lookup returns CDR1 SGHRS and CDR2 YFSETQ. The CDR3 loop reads CASRQGGDTGELFF. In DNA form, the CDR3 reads TGCGCCAGCCGACAGGGGGGCGACACCGGGGAGCTGTTTTTT.

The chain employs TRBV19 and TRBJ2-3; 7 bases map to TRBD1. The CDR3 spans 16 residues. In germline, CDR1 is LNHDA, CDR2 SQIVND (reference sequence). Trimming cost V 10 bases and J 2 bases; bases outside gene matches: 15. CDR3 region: CATTARDSSYTDTQYF. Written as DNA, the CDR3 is TGTGCCACTACAGCCAGGGACAGTTCATACACAGATACGCAGTATTTT.

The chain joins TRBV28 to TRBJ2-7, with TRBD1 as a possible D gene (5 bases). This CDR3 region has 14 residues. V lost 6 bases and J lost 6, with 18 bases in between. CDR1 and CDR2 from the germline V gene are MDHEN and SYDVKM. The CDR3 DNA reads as TGTGCCAGCAGCTGGGGCCCCCCCCGCCCCGAGCAGTACTTC. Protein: CASSWGPPRPEQYF.

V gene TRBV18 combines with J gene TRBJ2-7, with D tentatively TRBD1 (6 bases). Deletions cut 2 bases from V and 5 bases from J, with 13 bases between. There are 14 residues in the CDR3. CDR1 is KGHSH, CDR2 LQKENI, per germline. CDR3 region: CASSPIRGGNEQYF. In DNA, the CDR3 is TGTGCCAGCTCACCAATCAGGGGTGGTAACGAGCAGTACTTC.

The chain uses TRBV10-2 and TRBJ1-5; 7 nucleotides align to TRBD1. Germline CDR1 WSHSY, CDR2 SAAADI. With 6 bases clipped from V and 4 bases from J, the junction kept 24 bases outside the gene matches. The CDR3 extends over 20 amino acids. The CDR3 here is CASRITKTLGQSLRNQPQHF. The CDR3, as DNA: TGCGCCAGCAGGATAACAAAGACTCTGGGACAGTCACTACGAAATCAGCCCCAGCATTTT.

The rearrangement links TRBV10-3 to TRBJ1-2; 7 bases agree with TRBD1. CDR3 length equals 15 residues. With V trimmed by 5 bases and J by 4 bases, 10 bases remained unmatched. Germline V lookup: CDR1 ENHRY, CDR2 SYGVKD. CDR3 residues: CAISKNRGPSYGYTF. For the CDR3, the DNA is TGTGCCATCAGTAAAAACAGGGGCCCTAGCTATGGCTACACCTTC.

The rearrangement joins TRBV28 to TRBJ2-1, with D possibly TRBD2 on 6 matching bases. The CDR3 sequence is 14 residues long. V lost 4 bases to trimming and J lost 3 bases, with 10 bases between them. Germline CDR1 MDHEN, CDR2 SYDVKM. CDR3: CASSWGTDYNEQFF. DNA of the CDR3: TGTGCCAGCAGTTGGGGGACTGACTACAATGAGCAGTTCTTC.